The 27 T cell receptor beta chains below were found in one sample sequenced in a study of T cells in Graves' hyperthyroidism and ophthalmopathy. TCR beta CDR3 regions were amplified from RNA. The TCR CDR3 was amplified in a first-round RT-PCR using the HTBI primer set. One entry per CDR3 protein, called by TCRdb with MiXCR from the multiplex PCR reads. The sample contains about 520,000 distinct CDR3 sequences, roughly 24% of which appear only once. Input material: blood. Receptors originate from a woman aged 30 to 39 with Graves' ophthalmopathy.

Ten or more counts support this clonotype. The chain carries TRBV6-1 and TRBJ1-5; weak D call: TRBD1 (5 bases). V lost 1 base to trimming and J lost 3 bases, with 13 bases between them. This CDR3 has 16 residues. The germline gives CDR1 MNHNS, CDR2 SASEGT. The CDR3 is CASSEDRKGINQPQHF. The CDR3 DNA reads TGTGCCAGCAGTGAAGATCGGAAGGGGATCAATCAGCCCCAGCATTTT.

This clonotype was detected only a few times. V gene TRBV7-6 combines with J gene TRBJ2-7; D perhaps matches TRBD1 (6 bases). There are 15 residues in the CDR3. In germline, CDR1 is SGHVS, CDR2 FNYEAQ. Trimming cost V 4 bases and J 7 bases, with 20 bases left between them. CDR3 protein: CASSSQMGAPDEQYF. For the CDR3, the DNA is TGTGCCAGCAGCTCCCAGATGGGGGCCCCGGATGAGCAGTACTTC. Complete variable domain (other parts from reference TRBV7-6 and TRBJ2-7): GAGVSQSPRYKVTKRGQDVALRCDPISGHVSLYWYRQALGQGPEFLTYFNYEAQQDKSGLPNDRFSAERPEGSISTLTIQRTEQRDSAMYRCASSSQMGAPDEQYFGPGTRLTVT.

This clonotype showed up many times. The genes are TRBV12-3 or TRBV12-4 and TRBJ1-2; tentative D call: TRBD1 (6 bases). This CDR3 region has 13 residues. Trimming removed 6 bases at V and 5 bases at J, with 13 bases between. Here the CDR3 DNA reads TGTGCCAGCAGCGCCAGGACAGAATATGGCTACACCTTC. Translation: CASSARTEYGYTF.

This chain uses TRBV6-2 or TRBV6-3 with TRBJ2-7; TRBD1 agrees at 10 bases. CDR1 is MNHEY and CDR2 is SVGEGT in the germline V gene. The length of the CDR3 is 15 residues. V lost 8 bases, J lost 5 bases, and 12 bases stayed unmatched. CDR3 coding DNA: TGTGCCAGCCGTCCTTGGGACAGGGGCCCCCACGAGCAGTACTTC. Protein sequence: CASRPWDRGPHEQYF.

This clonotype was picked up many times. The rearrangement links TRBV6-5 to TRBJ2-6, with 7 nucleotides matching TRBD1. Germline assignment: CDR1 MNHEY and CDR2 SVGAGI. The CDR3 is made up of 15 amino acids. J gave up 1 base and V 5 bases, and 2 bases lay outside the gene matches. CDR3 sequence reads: CASSTTGSGANVLTF. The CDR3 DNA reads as TGTGCCAGCAGTACGACAGGGTCTGGGGCCAACGTCCTGACTTTC.

In nucleotides, the CDR3 is TGCGCCAGCAGCCAGTGGGGGTCCGTAAGACGGGCGGGAGAGACCCAGTACTTC. Its translation is CASSQWGSVRRAGETQYF. The V call is TRBV5-1, the J call TRBJ2-5; D is perhaps TRBD1 or TRBD2 (5 bases each). Trimming removed 4 bases at V and 4 bases at J, with 26 bases between. The CDR3 is made up of 18 amino acids. Per the germline V gene, CDR1 is SGHRS and CDR2 is YFSETQ. Drawing the rest from reference TRBV5-1 and TRBJ2-5, the complete variable domain is KAGVTQTPRYLIKTRGQQVTLSCSPISGHRSVSWYQQTPGQGLQFLFEYFSETQRNKGNFPGRFSGRQFSNSRSEMNVSTLELGDSALYLCASSQWGSVRRAGETQYFGPGTRLLVL.

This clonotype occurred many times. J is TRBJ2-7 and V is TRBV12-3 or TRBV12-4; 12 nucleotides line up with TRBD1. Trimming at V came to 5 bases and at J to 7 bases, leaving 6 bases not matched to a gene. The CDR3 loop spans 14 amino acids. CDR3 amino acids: CASSPGQGALEQYF. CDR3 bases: TGTGCCAGCAGTCCGGGACAGGGGGCTCTTGAGCAGTACTTC.

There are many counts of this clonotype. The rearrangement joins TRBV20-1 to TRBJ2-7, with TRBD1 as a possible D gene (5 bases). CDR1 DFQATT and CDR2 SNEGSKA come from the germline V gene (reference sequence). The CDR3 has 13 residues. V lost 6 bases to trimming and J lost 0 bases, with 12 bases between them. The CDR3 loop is CSATDRLSYEQYF. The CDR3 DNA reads TGCAGTGCCACTGACAGACTCTCCTACGAGCAGTACTTC.

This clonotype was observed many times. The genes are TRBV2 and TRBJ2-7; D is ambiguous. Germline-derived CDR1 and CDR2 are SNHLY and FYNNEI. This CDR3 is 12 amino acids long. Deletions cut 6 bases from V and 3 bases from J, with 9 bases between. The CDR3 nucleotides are TGTGCCAGCAGGACTTACTACTACGAGCAGTACTTC. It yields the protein CASRTYYYEQYF.

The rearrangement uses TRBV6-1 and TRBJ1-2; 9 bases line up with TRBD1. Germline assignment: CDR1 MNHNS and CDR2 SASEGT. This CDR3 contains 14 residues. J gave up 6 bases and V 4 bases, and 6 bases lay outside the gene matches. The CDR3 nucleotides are TGTGCCAGCAGTGTCCGGGACAGGGAGGATGGCTACACCTTC. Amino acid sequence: CASSVRDREDGYTF.

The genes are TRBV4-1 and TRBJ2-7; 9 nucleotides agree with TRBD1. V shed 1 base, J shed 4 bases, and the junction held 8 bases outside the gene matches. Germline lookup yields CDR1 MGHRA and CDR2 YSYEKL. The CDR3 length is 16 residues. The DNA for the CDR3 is TGCGCCAGCAGCCAAGGTTGGGTGGACAGGGGTTACGAGCAGTACTTC. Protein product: CASSQGWVDRGYEQYF.

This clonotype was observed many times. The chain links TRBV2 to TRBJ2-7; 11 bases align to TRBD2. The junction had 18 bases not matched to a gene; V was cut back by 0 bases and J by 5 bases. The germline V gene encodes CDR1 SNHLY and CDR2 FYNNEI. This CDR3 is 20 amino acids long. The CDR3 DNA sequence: TGTGCCAGCAGTGAAGCGAGTTCGGCTAGCGGGGGGAACTCTCCCGACGAGCAGTACTTC. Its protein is CASSEASSASGGNSPDEQYF. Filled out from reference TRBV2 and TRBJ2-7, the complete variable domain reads EPEVTQTPSHQVTQMGQEVILRCVPISNHLYFYWYRQILGQKVEFLVSFYNNEISEKSEIFDDQFSVERPDGSNFTLKIRSTKLEDSAMYFCASSEASSASGGNSPDEQYFGPGTRLTVT.

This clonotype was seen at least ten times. CDR3 in amino acids: CASSLVDSPAIEQYF. The CDR3 region has the DNA TGTGCCAGCAGCTTAGTAGACTCGCCCGCGATCGAGCAGTACTTC. V usage is TRBV7-8 and J usage is TRBJ2-7; D gene unclear. This CDR3 comprises 15 residues. V was shortened by 1 base and J by 6 bases, with 16 bases between the two germline ends. Germline assignment: CDR1 SGHVS and CDR2 FQNEAQ.

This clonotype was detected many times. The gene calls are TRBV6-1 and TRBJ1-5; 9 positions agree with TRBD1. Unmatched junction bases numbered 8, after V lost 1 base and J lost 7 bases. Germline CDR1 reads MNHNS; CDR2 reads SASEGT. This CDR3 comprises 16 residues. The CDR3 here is CASSEGPGQGRQPQHF. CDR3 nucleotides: TGTGCCAGCAGTGAAGGGCCGGGACAGGGTCGGCAGCCCCAGCATTTT.

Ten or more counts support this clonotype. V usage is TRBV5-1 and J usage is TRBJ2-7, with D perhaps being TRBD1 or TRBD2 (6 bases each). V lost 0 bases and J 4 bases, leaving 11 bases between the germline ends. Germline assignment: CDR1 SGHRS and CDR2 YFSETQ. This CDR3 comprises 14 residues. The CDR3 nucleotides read TGCGCCAGCAGCTTGGGCGGAGGGGGATACGAGCAGTACTTC. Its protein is CASSLGGGGYEQYF.

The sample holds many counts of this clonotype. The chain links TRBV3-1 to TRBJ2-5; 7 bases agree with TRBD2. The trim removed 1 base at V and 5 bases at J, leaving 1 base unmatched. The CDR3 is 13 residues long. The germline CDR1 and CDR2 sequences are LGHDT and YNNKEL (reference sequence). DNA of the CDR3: TGTGCCAGCAGCCAAGGGGGAGGGGAGACCCAGTACTTC. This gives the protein CASSQGGGETQYF.

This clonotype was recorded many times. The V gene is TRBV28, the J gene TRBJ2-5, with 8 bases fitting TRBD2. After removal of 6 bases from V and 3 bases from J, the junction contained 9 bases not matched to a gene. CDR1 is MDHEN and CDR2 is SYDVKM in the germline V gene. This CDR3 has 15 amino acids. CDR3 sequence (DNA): TGTGCCAGCAGACCTCGATTTAGCGGGGAAGAGACCCAGTACTTC. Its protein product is CASRPRFSGEETQYF.

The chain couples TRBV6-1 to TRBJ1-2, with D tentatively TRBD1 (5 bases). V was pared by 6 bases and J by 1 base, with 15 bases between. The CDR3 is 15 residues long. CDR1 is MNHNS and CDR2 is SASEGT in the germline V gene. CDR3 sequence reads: CASSPFLRVNYGYTF. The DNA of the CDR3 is TGTGCCAGCAGCCCATTCCTCAGGGTTAACTATGGCTACACCTTC.

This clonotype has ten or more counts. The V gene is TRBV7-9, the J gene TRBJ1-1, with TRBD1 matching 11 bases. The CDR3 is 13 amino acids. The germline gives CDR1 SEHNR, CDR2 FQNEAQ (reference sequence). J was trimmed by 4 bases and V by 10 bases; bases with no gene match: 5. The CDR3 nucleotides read TGTGCCACCTCGGGACAGGGGGGCACTGAAGCTTTCTTT. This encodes CATSGQGGTEAFF.

CDR3 in DNA: TGTGCCAGCAGTTTTCATGGGCTTAAAGGACAGGGTTGGGAGACCCAGTACTTC. Translation: CASSFHGLKGQGWETQYF. V usage is TRBV28 and J usage is TRBJ2-5, with TRBD1 matching 8 bases. The CDR3 sequence is 18 residues long. With 3 bases clipped from V and 5 bases from J, the junction kept 17 bases outside the gene matches. The germline V gene has CDR1 MDHEN and CDR2 SYDVKM. The variable domain in full, completed from reference TRBV28 and TRBJ2-5, reads DVKVTQSSRYLVKRTGEKVFLECVQDMDHENMFWYRQDPGLGLRLIYFSYDVKMKEKGDIPEGYSVSREKKERFSLILESASTNQTSMYLCASSFHGLKGQGWETQYFGPGTRLLVL.

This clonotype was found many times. CDR3 in DNA: TGCAGCGTTGAACTATCCACCGGGGAGCTGTTTTTT. Translation: CSVELSTGELFF. This sequence joins TRBV29-1 and TRBJ2-2; D gene uncertain. V lost 2 bases to trimming and J lost 4 bases, with 5 bases between them. The germline gives CDR1 SQVTM, CDR2 ANQGSEA. The CDR3 consists of 12 residues.

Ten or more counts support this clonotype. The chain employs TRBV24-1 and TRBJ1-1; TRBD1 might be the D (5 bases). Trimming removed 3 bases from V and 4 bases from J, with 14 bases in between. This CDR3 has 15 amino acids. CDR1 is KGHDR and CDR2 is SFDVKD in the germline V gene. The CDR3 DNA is TGTGCCACCAGTGATCCCAGGGCCGGGGGCACTGAAGCTTTCTTT. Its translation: CATSDPRAGGTEAFF.

CDR3 region: CASSYSGQGPSYEQYF. The CDR3 nucleotides read TGTGCCAGCAGTTACTCAGGACAGGGCCCCTCCTACGAGCAGTACTTC. This chain connects TRBV6-5 to TRBJ2-7, with 8 nucleotides matching TRBD1. The CDR3 is made up of 16 amino acids. Unmatched junction bases numbered 4, after V lost 0 bases and J lost 0 bases. Looked up from germline, CDR1 is MNHEY and CDR2 is SVGAGI.

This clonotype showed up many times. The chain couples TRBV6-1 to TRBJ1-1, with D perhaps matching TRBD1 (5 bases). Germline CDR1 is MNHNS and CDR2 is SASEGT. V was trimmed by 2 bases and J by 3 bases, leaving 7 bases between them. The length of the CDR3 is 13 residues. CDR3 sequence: CASSERGHTEAFF. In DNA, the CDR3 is TGTGCCAGCAGTGAACGGGGCCACACTGAAGCTTTCTTT.

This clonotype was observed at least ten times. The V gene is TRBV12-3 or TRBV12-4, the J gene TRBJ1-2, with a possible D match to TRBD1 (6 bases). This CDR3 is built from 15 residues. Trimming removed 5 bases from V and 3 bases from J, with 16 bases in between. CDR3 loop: CASSHRDKGHYGYTF. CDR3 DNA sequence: TGTGCCAGCAGTCACCGGGACAAGGGACACTATGGCTACACCTTC.

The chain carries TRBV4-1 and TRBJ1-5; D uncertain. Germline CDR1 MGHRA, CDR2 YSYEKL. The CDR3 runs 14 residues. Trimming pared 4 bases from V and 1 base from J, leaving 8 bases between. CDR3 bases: TGCGCCAGCAGCCGGACCGAGAGCAATCAGCCCCAGCATTTT. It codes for CASSRTESNQPQHF.

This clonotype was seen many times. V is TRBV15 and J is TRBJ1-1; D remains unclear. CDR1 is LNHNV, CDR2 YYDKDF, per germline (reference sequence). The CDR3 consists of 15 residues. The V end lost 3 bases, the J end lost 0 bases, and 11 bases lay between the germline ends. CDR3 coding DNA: TGTGCCACCAGCAGTCGGGGATTCGTGAACACTGAAGCTTTCTTT. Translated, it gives CATSSRGFVNTEAFF.